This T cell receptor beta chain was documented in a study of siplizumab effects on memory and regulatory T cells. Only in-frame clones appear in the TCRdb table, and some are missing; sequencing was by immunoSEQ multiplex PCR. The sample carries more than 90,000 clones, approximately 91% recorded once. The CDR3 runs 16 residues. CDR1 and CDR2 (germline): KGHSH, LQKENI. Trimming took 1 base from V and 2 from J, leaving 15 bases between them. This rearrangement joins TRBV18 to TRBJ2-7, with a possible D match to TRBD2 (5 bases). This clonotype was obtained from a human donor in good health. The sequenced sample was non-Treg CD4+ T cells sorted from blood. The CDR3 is CASSPHFIGSTYEQYF. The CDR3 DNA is TGTGCCAGCTCACCACATTTTATAGGGAGCACCTACGAGCAGTACTTC.